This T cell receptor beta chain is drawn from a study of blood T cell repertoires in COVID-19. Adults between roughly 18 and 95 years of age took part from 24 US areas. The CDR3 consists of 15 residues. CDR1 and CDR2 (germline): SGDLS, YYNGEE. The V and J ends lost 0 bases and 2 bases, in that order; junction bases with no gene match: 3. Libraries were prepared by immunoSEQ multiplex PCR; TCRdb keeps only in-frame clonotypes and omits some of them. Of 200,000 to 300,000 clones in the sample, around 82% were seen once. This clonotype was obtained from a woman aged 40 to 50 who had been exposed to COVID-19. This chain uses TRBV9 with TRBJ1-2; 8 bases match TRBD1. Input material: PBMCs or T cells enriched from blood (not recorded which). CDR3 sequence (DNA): TGTGCCAGCAGCGTAGTTCGGACAGGGAACTATGGCTACACCTTC. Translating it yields CASSVVRTGNYGYTF. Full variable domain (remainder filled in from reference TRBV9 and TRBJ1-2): DSGVTQTPKHLITATGQRVTLRCSPRSGDLSVYWYQQSLDQGLQFLIQYYNGEERAKGNILERFSAQQFPDLHSELNLSSLELGDSALYFCASSVVRTGNYGYTFGSGTRLTVV.